This T cell receptor beta chain was recovered during a study of blood T cell repertoires in COVID-19. Study at large: Both acute and convalescent COVID-19 samples were obtained from the United States, Italy and Spain. The analysed material was cDNA or gDNA that came from T cells, B-cell-depleted T cells, or PBMCs.

Authors' processing steps: Estimates of nucleated cell counts were drawn from the amplification of reference gene primers. The assay was immunoSEQ multiplex PCR, and TCRdb's table has in-frame clones only and misses some. V and J calls plus clone size are reproduced from that table; the DNA served to infer D and trimming. Here the sample spans under 200,000 clones, 80% to 85% being singletons. Germline loops: CDR1 LGHDT, CDR2 YNNKEL (reference sequence). Trimming stripped 0 bases from V and 9 bases from J, with 15 bases between. The CDR3 consists of 15 residues. The source is a man aged 70 or older with active or convalescent COVID-19. The rearrangement uses TRBV3-1 (or the pseudogene TRBV3-2) and TRBJ1-5, with D maybe TRBD1 (5 bases). Sequenced input: peripheral blood. Here the CDR3 DNA reads TGTGCCAGCAGCCAAGATACGACTAGGGGTCGGCCCCAGCATTTT. It is translated as CASSQDTTRGRPQHF.